The 2 T cell receptor beta chains in this list originate from one sample, sequenced in a study of post-analysis software for immune sequencing data. General study points: Among 5 or 6 TRBV segments more frequent in patients than controls were TRBV5-6, TRBV5-1 and TRBV20-1.

What these receptors recognize is not known. cDNA libraries for TCR beta contained unique molecular identifiers. MiXCR was run by TCRdb on the PCR reads, yielding one entry per CDR3 protein. The sample has fewer than 850,000 distinct CDR3 sequences, approximately 44% seen once. The source material was blood. These receptors came from a girl aged 10 to 17 with multiple sclerosis.

This clonotype was observed a few times. The chain has TRBV6-2 or TRBV6-3 and TRBJ2-3; 10 positions match TRBD2. J was trimmed by 6 bases and V by 6 bases; bases with no gene match: 6. Germline V CDR1 and CDR2: MNHEY, SVGEGT. This CDR3 is built from 14 residues. The chain's CDR3 is CASSDRSGRDTQYF. In DNA, the CDR3 is TGTGCCAGCAGCGACCGTAGCGGGAGGGATACGCAGTATTTT.

V gene TRBV7-2 combines with J gene TRBJ2-1, with 14 positions matching TRBD2. V was pared by 0 bases and J by 7 bases, with 5 bases of the junction left unmatched. Germline loops: CDR1 SGHTA, CDR2 FQGNSA. The CDR3 spans 17 residues. The CDR3: CASSLARGLAGENEQFF. CDR3 bases: TGTGCCAGCAGCTTAGCGCGGGGACTAGCGGGAGAAAATGAGCAGTTCTTC.